The sample holds a few counts of the clone carrying this T cell receptor (beta chain). What it recognizes is unknown. The sample belongs to a study of post-analysis software for immune sequencing data. In the study overall: The disease courses covered relapsing-remitting, secondary progressive and progressive-relapsing multiple sclerosis. Regarding the study as a whole: Roughly five TRBV segments appeared more often in patients than in controls, and TRBV5-6, TRBV5-1 and TRBV20-1 were among these.

With 7 bases removed from V and 0 bases from J, the gap between germline ends came to 11 bases. The CDR3 consists of 15 residues. From germline, CDR1 is SGDLS and CDR2 YYNGEE. Each TCR beta cDNA library carried unique molecular identifiers. Input of about 0.95 to 10 million T cells yielded a few hundred thousand cDNA molecules. TCRdb passed the PCR reads through MiXCR, listing each CDR3 protein once. The sample includes around 770,000 distinct CDR3 sequences, 40% to 55% of them seen just once. The sequenced sample consisted of blood. This chain joins TRBV9 and TRBJ2-6, with D perhaps matching TRBD2 (6 bases). The TCR sequence derives from a girl under 18 with multiple sclerosis. The CDR3 DNA reads TGTGCCAGCGGCGGGACTTTCTCTGGGGCCAACGTCCTGACTTTC. Translated, it gives CASGGTFSGANVLTF.